A selection of T cell receptor beta chains follows, all from one sample in a study of response to subunit inactivated influenza vaccine. TCRdb re-called the RT-PCR reads with MiXCR, one entry per CDR3 protein. This table holds 500,000 to 550,000 distinct CDR3 sequences, approximately 20% found once. These data also formed part of another study, on T cells expressing NK-cell markers.

The sequences come from CD4+ T cells sorted from PBMCs, collected 11 to 12 days after vaccination. The receptors originated from a man aged 45-65 years who received an inactivated influenza vaccine. The CDR3 runs from the conserved cysteine through the conserved F or W. The order of the fields is D gene, J gene, V gene, clone size, CDR3 protein, CDR3 DNA. The D gene is left open where the match is weak. Size tells how often a clone was seen (once, few, many) or the class of an expanded clone, and some rows leave it out.

d_call: TRBD2; j_call: TRBJ2-1; v_call: TRBV20-1; clone_size: NA; cdr3_aa: CSARGLAGNIGPFF; cdr3_nt: TGCAGTGCAAGGGGACTAGCGGGGAACATCGGCCCGTTCTTC
d_call: TRBD2; j_call: TRBJ2-3; v_call: TRBV20-1; clone_size: NA; cdr3_aa: CSARSGSRADTQYF; cdr3_nt: TGCAGTGCTCGTAGCGGGAGCAGGGCAGATACGCAGTATTTT
d_call: TRBD2; j_call: TRBJ2-5; v_call: TRBV7-8; clone_size: NA; cdr3_aa: CASSLAAGGGRETQYF; cdr3_nt: TGTGCCAGCAGCTTAGCGGCGGGGGGAGGAAGAGAGACCCAGTACTTC
d_call: NA; j_call: TRBJ2-7; v_call: TRBV5-1; clone_size: few; cdr3_aa: CASSVYTDYEQYF; cdr3_nt: TGCGCCAGCAGCGTGTACACCGACTACGAGCAGTACTTC
d_call: NA; j_call: TRBJ2-1; v_call: TRBV4-3; clone_size: many; cdr3_aa: CASSQQRGLSYNEQFF; cdr3_nt: TGCGCCAGCAGCCAACAAAGGGGACTTTCCTACAATGAGCAGTTCTTC
d_call: TRBD1; j_call: TRBJ2-5; v_call: TRBV6-1; clone_size: few; cdr3_aa: CASRTGILQETQYF; cdr3_nt: TGTGCCAGCAGGACAGGGATCCTCCAAGAGACCCAGTACTTC
d_call: TRBD2; j_call: TRBJ2-1; v_call: TRBV20-1; clone_size: few; cdr3_aa: CSARGRGTSGLSEQFF; cdr3_nt: TGCAGTGCTAGAGGAAGAGGGACTAGCGGCCTTTCGGAGCAGTTCTTC
d_call: NA; j_call: TRBJ2-5; v_call: TRBV5-1; clone_size: few; cdr3_aa: CASRPTGAIQETQYF; cdr3_nt: TGCGCCAGCAGACCGACGGGGGCCATCCAAGAGACCCAGTACTTC
d_call: TRBD2; j_call: TRBJ2-1; v_call: TRBV9; clone_size: NA; cdr3_aa: CASSASRLAGERKQFF; cdr3_nt: TGTGCCAGCAGCGCGTCTCGACTAGCGGGAGAGAGAAAGCAGTTCTTC
d_call: NA; j_call: TRBJ2-3; v_call: TRBV5-5; clone_size: many; cdr3_aa: CASSLVQIGTDTQYF; cdr3_nt: TGTGCCAGCAGCTTGGTGCAGATTGGCACAGATACGCAGTATTTT
d_call: NA; j_call: TRBJ2-4; v_call: TRBV12-3/TRBV12-4; clone_size: NA; cdr3_aa: CASSPRLAKNIQYF; cdr3_nt: TGTGCCAGCAGTCCTCGGTTAGCCAAAAACATTCAGTACTTC
d_call: NA; j_call: TRBJ2-1; v_call: TRBV12-3/TRBV12-4; clone_size: NA; cdr3_aa: CASRWGTDNEQFF; cdr3_nt: TGTGCCAGCCGATGGGGGACCGACAATGAGCAGTTCTTC
d_call: TRBD2; j_call: TRBJ2-7; v_call: TRBV6-2/TRBV6-3; clone_size: few; cdr3_aa: CASSPEPLAGEGYEQYF; cdr3_nt: TGTGCCAGCAGTCCGGAGCCTCTAGCGGGAGAAGGCTACGAGCAGTACTTC
d_call: NA; j_call: TRBJ1-5; v_call: TRBV5-6; clone_size: many; cdr3_aa: CASSLAGRGSNQPQHF; cdr3_nt: TGTGCCAGCAGCTTGGCCGGCAGGGGAAGCAATCAGCCCCAGCATTTT
d_call: NA; j_call: TRBJ1-2; v_call: TRBV6-5; clone_size: NA; cdr3_aa: CASSYPPSRAHYGYTF; cdr3_nt: TGTGCCAGCAGTTACCCCCCAAGCAGGGCACACTATGGCTACACCTTC
d_call: TRBD1; j_call: TRBJ2-5; v_call: TRBV10-3; clone_size: NA; cdr3_aa: CAIRDRGETQYF; cdr3_nt: TGTGCCATCAGGGACAGGGGAGAGACCCAGTACTTC
d_call: TRBD1; j_call: TRBJ2-7; v_call: TRBV11-2; clone_size: NA; cdr3_aa: CARSQPKGQGPYEQYF; cdr3_nt: TGTGCCAGAAGCCAACCTAAGGGACAGGGGCCTTACGAGCAGTACTTC
d_call: NA; j_call: TRBJ1-6; v_call: TRBV20-1; clone_size: NA; cdr3_aa: CSASPGEYNSPLHF; cdr3_nt: TGCAGTGCTAGCCCGGGGGAGTATAATTCACCCCTCCACTTT
d_call: TRBD1; j_call: TRBJ2-7; v_call: TRBV12-3/TRBV12-4; clone_size: NA; cdr3_aa: CASSFVSGTGGEQYF; cdr3_nt: TGTGCCAGCAGTTTCGTTTCTGGGACAGGGGGTGAGCAGTACTTC
d_call: NA; j_call: TRBJ1-3; v_call: TRBV12-3/TRBV12-4; clone_size: few; cdr3_aa: CASSATWGAGNTIYF; cdr3_nt: TGTGCCAGCAGTGCCACGTGGGGGGCTGGAAACACCATATATTTT
d_call: NA; j_call: TRBJ2-3; v_call: TRBV15; clone_size: NA; cdr3_aa: CATSHPGRTGLFGDTQYF; cdr3_nt: TGTGCCACCAGTCATCCCGGGAGGACAGGTCTTTTTGGAGATACGCAGTATTTT
d_call: NA; j_call: TRBJ1-2; v_call: TRBV20-1; clone_size: NA; cdr3_aa: CSARNRVAGYTF; cdr3_nt: TGCAGTGCGAGGAACAGGGTAGCTGGCTACACCTTC